Following are 3 T cell receptor beta chains from one sample sequenced in a study of T-cell reconstitution after alpha-beta-depleted transplantation in children. The TCRbeta library incorporated unique molecular identifiers. TCRdb re-called the PCR reads through MiXCR, storing one row per CDR3 protein. Here the sample spans a few hundred thousand distinct CDR3 sequences, 25% to 30% being singletons. The sample consisted of PBMCs, taken before TCRalphabeta/CD19-depleted stem cell transplant. These receptors all come from a boy under two years old with Wiskott-Aldrich syndrome, due to receive a stem cell transplant.

The chain carries TRBV10-3 and TRBJ2-5; D may be TRBD2 (6 bases). Trimming shortened V by 4 bases and J by 3 bases, and 12 bases separated the two germline ends. Germline loops: CDR1 ENHRY, CDR2 SYGVKD. This CDR3 has 14 amino acids. The CDR3 loop is CAISVNGRKETQYF. In DNA, the CDR3 is TGTGCCATCAGTGTAAACGGGAGAAAAGAGACCCAGTACTTC.

The rearrangement links TRBV5-1 to TRBJ1-5, with D possibly TRBD1 on 6 matching bases. Germline V lookup: CDR1 SGHRS, CDR2 YFSETQ. V lost 4 bases, J lost 2 bases, and 13 bases lay in between. The CDR3 is made up of 15 amino acids. This CDR3 reads CASSPTGFGNQPQHF. The CDR3 nucleotides read TGCGCCAGCAGCCCCACAGGGTTTGGCAATCAGCCCCAGCATTTT.

J is TRBJ2-7 and V is TRBV15, with D possibly being TRBD1 or TRBD2 (5 bases each). Trimming took 3 bases from V and 5 from J, leaving 20 bases between them. CDR1 LNHNV and CDR2 YYDKDF come from the germline V gene (reference sequence). The CDR3 has 16 residues. CDR3 region: CATSSFTGPPAHEQYF. The CDR3 nucleotides read TGTGCCACCAGCAGCTTCACGGGACCGCCGGCCCACGAGCAGTACTTC.